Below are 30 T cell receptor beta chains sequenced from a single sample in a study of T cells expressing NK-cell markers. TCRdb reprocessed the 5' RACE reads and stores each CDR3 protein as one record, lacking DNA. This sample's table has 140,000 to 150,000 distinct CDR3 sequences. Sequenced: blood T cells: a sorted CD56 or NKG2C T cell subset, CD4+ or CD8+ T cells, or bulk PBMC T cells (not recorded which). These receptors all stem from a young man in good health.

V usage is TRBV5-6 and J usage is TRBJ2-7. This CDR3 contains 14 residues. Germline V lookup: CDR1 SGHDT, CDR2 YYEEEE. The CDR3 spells CASYYSEFSYEQYF.

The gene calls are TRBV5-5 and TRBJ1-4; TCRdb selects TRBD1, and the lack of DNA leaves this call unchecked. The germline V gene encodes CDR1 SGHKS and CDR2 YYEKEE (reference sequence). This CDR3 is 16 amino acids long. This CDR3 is CASSLDRLATNEKLFF.

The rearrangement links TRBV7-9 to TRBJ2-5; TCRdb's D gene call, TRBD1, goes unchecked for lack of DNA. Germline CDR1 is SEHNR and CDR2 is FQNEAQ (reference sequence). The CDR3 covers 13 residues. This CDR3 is CASSITGEETQYF.

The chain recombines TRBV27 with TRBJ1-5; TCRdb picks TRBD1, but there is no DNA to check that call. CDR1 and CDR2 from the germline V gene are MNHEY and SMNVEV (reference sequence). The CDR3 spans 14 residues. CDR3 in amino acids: CASSLARQYQPQHF.

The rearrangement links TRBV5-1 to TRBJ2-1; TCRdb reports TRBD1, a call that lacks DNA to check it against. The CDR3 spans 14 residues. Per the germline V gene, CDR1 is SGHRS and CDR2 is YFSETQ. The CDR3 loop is CASSLPRQSNEQFF.

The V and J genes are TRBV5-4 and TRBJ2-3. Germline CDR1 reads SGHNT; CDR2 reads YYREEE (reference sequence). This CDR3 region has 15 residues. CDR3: CAIKSQRSSTDTQYF.

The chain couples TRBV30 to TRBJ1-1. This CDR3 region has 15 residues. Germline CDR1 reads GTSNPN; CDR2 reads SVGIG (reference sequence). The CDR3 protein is CAWSALLGLDTEAFF.

CDR3 loop: CAISEFDRSNEKLFF. V gene TRBV10-3 combines with J gene TRBJ1-4; absent DNA, TCRdb's TRBD1 call cannot be checked. The V gene's germline CDR1 is ENHRY and CDR2 SYGVKD. The CDR3 contains 15 residues.

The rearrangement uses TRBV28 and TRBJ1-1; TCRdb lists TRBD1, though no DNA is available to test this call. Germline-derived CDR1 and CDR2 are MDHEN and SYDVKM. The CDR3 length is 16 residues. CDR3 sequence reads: CASSPTLLGSNTEAFF.

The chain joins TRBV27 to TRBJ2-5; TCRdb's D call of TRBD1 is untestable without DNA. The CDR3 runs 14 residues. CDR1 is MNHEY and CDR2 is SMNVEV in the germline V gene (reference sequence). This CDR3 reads CASSLGGYQETQYF.

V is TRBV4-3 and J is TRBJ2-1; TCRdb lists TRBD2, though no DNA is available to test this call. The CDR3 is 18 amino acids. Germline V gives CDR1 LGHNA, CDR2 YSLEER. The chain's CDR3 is CASSQGLAGDYSYNEQFF.

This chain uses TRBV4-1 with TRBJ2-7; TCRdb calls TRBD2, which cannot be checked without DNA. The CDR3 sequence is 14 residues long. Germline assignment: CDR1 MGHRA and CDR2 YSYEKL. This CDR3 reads CASRLASGSYEQYF.

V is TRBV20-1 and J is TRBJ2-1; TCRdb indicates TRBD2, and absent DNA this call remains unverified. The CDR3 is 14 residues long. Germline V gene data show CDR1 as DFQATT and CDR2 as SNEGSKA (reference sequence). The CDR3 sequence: CSARTSGLGNEQFF.

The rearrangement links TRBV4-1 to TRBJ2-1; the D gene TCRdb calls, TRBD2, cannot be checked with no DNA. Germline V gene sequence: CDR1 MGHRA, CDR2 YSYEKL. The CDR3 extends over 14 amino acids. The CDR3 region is CASSQGDPLAEQFF.

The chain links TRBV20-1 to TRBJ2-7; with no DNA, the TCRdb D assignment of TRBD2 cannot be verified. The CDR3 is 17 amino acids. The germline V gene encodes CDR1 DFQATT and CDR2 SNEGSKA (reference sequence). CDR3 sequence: CSASWGSEGGPIGEQYF.

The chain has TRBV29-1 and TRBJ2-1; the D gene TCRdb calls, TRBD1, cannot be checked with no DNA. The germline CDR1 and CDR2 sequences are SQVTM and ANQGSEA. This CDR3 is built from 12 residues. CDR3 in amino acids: CSVVDRGNEQFF.

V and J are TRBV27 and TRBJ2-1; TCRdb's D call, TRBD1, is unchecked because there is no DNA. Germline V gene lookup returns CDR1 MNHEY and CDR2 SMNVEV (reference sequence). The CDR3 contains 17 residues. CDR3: CASSAPLDRGYYNEQFF.

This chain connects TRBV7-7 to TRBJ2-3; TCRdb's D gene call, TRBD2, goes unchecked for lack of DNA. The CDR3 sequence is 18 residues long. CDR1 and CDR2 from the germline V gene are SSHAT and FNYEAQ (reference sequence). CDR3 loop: CASSPRTSGRRGTDTQYF.

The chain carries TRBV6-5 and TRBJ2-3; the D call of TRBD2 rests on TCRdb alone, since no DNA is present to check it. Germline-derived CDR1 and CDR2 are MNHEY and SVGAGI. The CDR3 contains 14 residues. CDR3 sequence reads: CASRIAGLYDTQYF.

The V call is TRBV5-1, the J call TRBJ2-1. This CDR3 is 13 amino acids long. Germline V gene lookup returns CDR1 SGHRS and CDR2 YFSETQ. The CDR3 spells CASSVTGNNEQFF.

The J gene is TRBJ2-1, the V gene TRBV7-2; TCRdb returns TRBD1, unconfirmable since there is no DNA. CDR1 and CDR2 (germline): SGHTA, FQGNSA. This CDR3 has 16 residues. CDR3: CASSLTPGDRGNEQFF. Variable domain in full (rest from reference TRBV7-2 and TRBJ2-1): GAGVSQSPSNKVTEKGKDVELRCDPISGHTALYWYRQSLGQGLEFLIYFQGNSAPDKSGLPSDRFSAERTGGSVSTLTIQRTQQEDSAVYLCASSLTPGDRGNEQFFGPGTRLTVL.

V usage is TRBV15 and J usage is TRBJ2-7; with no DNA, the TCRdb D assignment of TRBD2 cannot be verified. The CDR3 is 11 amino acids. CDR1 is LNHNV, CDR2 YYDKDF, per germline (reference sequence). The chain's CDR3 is CATREGHEQYF.

This CDR3 is CSVEVRDRQETQYF. The chain combines TRBV29-1 with TRBJ2-5; the D call from TCRdb, TRBD1, cannot be confirmed without DNA. The CDR3 is made up of 14 amino acids. Per germline, CDR1 SQVTM and CDR2 ANQGSEA.

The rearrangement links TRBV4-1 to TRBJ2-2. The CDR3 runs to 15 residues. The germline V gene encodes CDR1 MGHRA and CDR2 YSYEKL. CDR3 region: CASSQGLMNTGELFF.

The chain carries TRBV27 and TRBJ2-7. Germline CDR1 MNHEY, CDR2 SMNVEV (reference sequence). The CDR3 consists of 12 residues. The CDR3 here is CASSNASYEQYF.

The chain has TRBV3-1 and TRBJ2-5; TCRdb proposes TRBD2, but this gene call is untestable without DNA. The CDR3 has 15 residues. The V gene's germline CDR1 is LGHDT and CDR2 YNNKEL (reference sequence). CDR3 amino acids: CASSQGTGDLETQYF.

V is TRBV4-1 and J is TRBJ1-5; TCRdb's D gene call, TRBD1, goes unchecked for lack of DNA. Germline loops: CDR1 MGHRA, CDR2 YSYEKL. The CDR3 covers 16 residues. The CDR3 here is CASSQDGTGGYQPQHF.

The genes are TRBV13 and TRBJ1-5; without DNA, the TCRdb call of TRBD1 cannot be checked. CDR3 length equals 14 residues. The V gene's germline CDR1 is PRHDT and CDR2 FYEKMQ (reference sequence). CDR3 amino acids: CASSLAGANQPQHF.

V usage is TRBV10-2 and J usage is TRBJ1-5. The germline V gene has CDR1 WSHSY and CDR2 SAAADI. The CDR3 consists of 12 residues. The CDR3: CASRHFDQPQHF.

The CDR3 spells CASSLVGPNNEQFF. V gene TRBV5-6 combines with J gene TRBJ2-1. Germline-derived CDR1 and CDR2 are SGHDT and YYEEEE. The CDR3 runs 14 residues.